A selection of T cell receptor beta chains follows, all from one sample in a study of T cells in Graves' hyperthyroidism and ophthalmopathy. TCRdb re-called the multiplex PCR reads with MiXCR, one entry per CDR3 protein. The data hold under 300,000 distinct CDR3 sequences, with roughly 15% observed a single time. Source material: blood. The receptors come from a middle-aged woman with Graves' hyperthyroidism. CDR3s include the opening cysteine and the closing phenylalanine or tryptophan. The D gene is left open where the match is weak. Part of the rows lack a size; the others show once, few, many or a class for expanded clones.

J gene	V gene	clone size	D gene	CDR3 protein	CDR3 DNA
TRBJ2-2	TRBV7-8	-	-	CASSLVGEVAVDTGELFF	TGTGCCAGCAGCTTAGTCGGGGAGGTAGCCGTAGACACCGGGGAGCTGTTTTTT
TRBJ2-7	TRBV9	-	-	CASSAGDSSYNEQYF	TGTGCCAGCAGCGCCGGGGATAGCTCCTACAATGAGCAGTACTTC
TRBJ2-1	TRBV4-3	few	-	CASSQGNRGGNNEQFF	TGCGCCAGCAGCCAGGGGAACAGGGGGGGGAACAATGAGCAGTTCTTC
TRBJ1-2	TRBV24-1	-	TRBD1	CATSGPPGQGRGGYTF	TGTGCCACCAGTGGCCCCCCGGGACAGGGGAGAGGGGGCTACACCTTC
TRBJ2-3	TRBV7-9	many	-	CASSPRRGAGTDTQYF	TGTGCCAGCAGCCCTAGACGGGGGGCAGGCACAGATACGCAGTATTTT
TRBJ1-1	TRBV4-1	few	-	CASSHEEGGATEAFF	TGCGCCAGCAGCCATGAAGAGGGGGGGGCCACTGAAGCTTTCTTT
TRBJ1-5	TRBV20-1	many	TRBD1	CSAGGQGAQPQHF	TGCAGTGCCGGGGGGCAGGGGGCGCAGCCCCAGCATTTT
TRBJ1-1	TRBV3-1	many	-	CASSHLGTEAFF	TGTGCCAGCAGCCATCTAGGAACTGAAGCTTTCTTT
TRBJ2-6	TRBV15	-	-	CATSSSSGANVLTF	TGTGCCACCAGCTCTTCATCTGGGGCCAACGTCCTGACTTTC
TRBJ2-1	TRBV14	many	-	CASGAAWEQFF	TGTGCCAGCGGGGCAGCCTGGGAGCAGTTCTTC
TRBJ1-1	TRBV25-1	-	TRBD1	CASSESQGGVNTEASF	TGTGCCAGCAGTGAATCTCAGGGGGGAGTGAACACTGAAGCTTCCTTT
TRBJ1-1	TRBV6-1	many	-	CASTGGGGASTEAFF	TGTGCCAGCACTGGAGGGGGGGGGGCGAGCACTGAAGCTTTCTTT
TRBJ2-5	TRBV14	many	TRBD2	CASSRARLARYQETQYF	TGTGCCAGCAGCCGAGCTCGACTAGCGCGGTACCAAGAGACCCAGTACTTC
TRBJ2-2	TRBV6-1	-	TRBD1	CASSKRTGGIANTGELFF	TGTGCCAGCAGTAAACGGACAGGGGGAATAGCGAACACCGGGGAGCTGTTTTTT
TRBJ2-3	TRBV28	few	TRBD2	CASSLPEREISQYF	TGTGCCAGCAGTTTACCCGAGCGGGAGATCTCGCAGTATTTT